The 22 T cell receptor beta chains reported below all come from one sample, sequenced in a study of long-term antiretroviral therapy in people with HIV. The libraries were made with immunoSEQ v3.0 at survey level. Profiling relied on immunoSEQ multiplex PCR, and the TCRdb table lists in-frame clones only, not all of them. The sample gives around 7,300 clones, 65% to 75% of which show up once; roughly 17% is in the top ten. The material was unsorted PBMCs, obtained approximately 0.9 years before starting antiretroviral therapy. The receptors here all came from a man aged 40-50 years with HIV.

Relative to its sample, this clone is medium-sized. V gene TRBV2 combines with J gene TRBJ1-3; 7 bases agree with TRBD1. V trimming: 6 bases; J trimming: 6 bases; junction bases outside the gene matches: 8. CDR1 and CDR2 from the germline V gene are SNHLY and FYNNEI. The CDR3 is 14 amino acids. As DNA, the CDR3 is TGTGCCAGCAGCGGACAGGTTGGAATAAACACCATATATTTT. Translating it yields CASSGQVGINTIYF.

The chain recombines TRBV2 with TRBJ2-7; D is unresolved. Germline V gives CDR1 SNHLY, CDR2 FYNNEI. The CDR3 consists of 13 residues. The germline V and J ends were trimmed by 1 base and 1 base, with 5 bases remaining between them. CDR3 protein: CASSEVISYEQYF. CDR3 in DNA: TGTGCCAGCAGTGAAGTGATATCCTACGAGCAGTACTTC.

CDR3 DNA: TGTGCCAGCAGCTTAGATCAGGGGGGGAATTCACCCCTCCACTTT. It encodes CASSLDQGGNSPLHF. The chain uses TRBV7-2 and TRBJ1-6; 7 bases align to TRBD1. The CDR3 is 15 amino acids. From germline, CDR1 is SGHTA and CDR2 FQGNSA. The ends lost 1 base at V and 7 bases at J; junction bases unmatched: 4. The full variable domain, in which reference TRBV7-2 and TRBJ1-6 provide the parts outside the CDR3, is GAGVSQSPSNKVTEKGKDVELRCDPISGHTALYWYRQSLGQGLEFLIYFQGNSAPDKSGLPSDRFSAERTGGSVSTLTIQRTQQEDSAVYLCASSLDQGGNSPLHFGNGTRLTVT.

J is TRBJ1-1 and V is TRBV18; D is uncertain. The germline V and J ends were trimmed by 0 bases and 0 bases, with 14 bases remaining between them. Germline CDR1 and CDR2: KGHSH and LQKENI. The CDR3 extends over 17 amino acids. The CDR3 here is CASSPPLTTSLNTEAFF. Here the CDR3 DNA reads TGTGCCAGCTCACCACCGCTTACCACCAGTTTGAACACTGAAGCTTTCTTT.

J is TRBJ2-7 and V is TRBV6-5; D uncertain. Deletions cut 0 bases from V and 5 bases from J, with 11 bases between. Germline-derived CDR1 and CDR2 are MNHEY and SVGAGI. CDR3 length: 14 residues. CDR3 DNA: TGTGCCAGCAGTTACTCCAACAATATGCACGAGCAGTACTTC. This codes for CASSYSNNMHEQYF.

The chain is built from TRBV6-1 and TRBJ1-4; D ambiguous. V was trimmed by 1 base and J by 4 bases, leaving 19 bases between them. This CDR3 region has 18 residues. Germline V gives CDR1 MNHNS, CDR2 SASEGT. In DNA form, the CDR3 reads TGTGCCAGCAGTGAAGGTTGGTCGAGGGTGCTCGATAATGAAAAACTGTTTTTT. This translates into CASSEGWSRVLDNEKLFF.

This clone was observed a handful of times. The chain links TRBV5-1 to TRBJ2-3; D is undetermined. Trimming removed 4 bases from V and 5 bases from J, with 17 bases in between. The CDR3 is 15 residues long. CDR1 SGHRS and CDR2 YFSETQ come from the germline V gene. This CDR3 is CASSPILPSEDTQYF. The CDR3 DNA reads as TGCGCCAGCAGCCCGATCCTCCCCAGTGAAGATACGCAGTATTTT.

This clone was detected a few times. V is TRBV29-1 and J is TRBJ2-7, with D perhaps matching TRBD1 or TRBD2 (6 bases each). Trimming took off 2 bases at V and 6 bases at J, with 11 bases between the two ends. Germline values: CDR1 SQVTM, CDR2 ANQGSEA. The CDR3 contains 12 residues. In DNA form, the CDR3 reads TGCAGCGTTGAATCGGGGGCAGGCGAGCAGTACTTC. Residues: CSVESGAGEQYF.

This clone occurred a few times. The V call is TRBV19, the J call TRBJ2-5; 7 nucleotides align to TRBD1. J gave up 9 bases and V 3 bases, and 7 bases lay outside the gene matches. The CDR3 sequence is 13 residues long. In germline, CDR1 is LNHDA, CDR2 SQIVND (reference sequence). The CDR3 sequence: CASSIEGARSQYF. The DNA of the CDR3 is TGTGCCAGTAGTATCGAGGGGGCTCGGTCCCAGTACTTC.

The chain is built from TRBV1 and TRBJ2-2; the table names TRBD2, a call not compared with the DNA. TRBV1 is recorded as a pseudogene. The CDR3 runs 14 residues. The CDR3 protein is CTSSQDLASGELFF. In nucleotides, the CDR3 is TGCACCAGCAGCCAAGATCTAGCGTCCGGGGAGCTGTTTTTT.

This clone was counted a single time. The J gene is TRBJ2-7, the V gene TRBV11-2; D is unresolved. This CDR3 contains 13 residues. The germline gives CDR1 SGHAT, CDR2 FQNNGV. The ends were cut back, 6 bases at V and 4 bases at J, with 13 bases in the middle. The CDR3, as DNA: TGTGCCAGCAGGCGTAACAGTGAGTACGAGCAGTACTTC. As protein: CASRRNSEYEQYF.

CDR3 protein: CAIKVSNEQFF. The CDR3 DNA reads as TGTGCCATCAAGGTTAGCAATGAGCAGTTCTTC. This chain links TRBV10-3 with TRBJ2-1; D is uncertain. Per germline, CDR1 ENHRY and CDR2 SYGVKD. This CDR3 has 11 residues. Trimming pared 7 bases from V and 6 bases from J, leaving 7 bases between.

The rearrangement joins TRBV27 to TRBJ2-7, with 7 bases matching TRBD2. CDR1 MNHEY and CDR2 SMNVEV come from the germline V gene (reference sequence). V shed 8 bases, J shed 3 bases, and the junction held 10 bases outside the gene matches. This CDR3 comprises 14 residues. Here the CDR3 DNA reads TGTGCCAGCCAGAAAAGCGGGGATTTCTACGAGCAGTACTTC. Translation: CASQKSGDFYEQYF.

The CDR3 is CAWSPSGQGVLSSYEQYF. As DNA, the CDR3 is TGTGCCTGGAGTCCTTCGGGACAGGGGGTTCTCTCTTCCTACGAGCAGTACTTC. The V and J genes are TRBV30 and TRBJ2-7, with TRBD1 identical over 11 bases. The CDR3 consists of 18 residues. Looked up from germline, CDR1 is GTSNPN and CDR2 is SVGIG (reference sequence). With 2 bases clipped from V and 1 base from J, the junction kept 13 bases outside the gene matches.

CDR3 DNA: TGCGCCAGCAGCCCAAGGACGAGCACTGAAGCTTTCTTT. Its protein is CASSPRTSTEAFF. V is TRBV5-1 and J is TRBJ1-1; no clear D gene. Germline values: CDR1 SGHRS, CDR2 YFSETQ. Trimming pared 4 bases from V and 4 bases from J, leaving 11 bases between. The CDR3 has 13 residues.

The V call is TRBV19, the J call TRBJ1-1; D unresolved. Trimming left V 1 base short and J 3 bases short, with 15 bases between. The CDR3 consists of 16 residues. Germline CDR1 LNHDA, CDR2 SQIVND (reference sequence). The DNA of the CDR3 is TGTGCCAGTAGTATAGGAGGTTTAGGGCTCGACACTGAAGCTTTCTTT. Encoded protein: CASSIGGLGLDTEAFF.

The rearrangement uses TRBV5-6 and TRBJ1-1; maybe TRBD1 (6 bases). The V end lost 4 bases, the J end lost 11 bases, and 30 bases lay between the germline ends. The germline CDR1 and CDR2 sequences are SGHDT and YYEEEE. The CDR3 loop spans 17 amino acids. The CDR3 region is CASSPTQSRPDRTGAFF. For the CDR3, the DNA is TGTGCCAGCAGCCCAACCCAATCCAGGCCGGACAGAACAGGGGCTTTCTTT.

This clone was seen once. This chain joins TRBV27 and TRBJ1-4; unclear D gene. CDR1 is MNHEY, CDR2 SMNVEV, per germline (reference sequence). Deletions cut 6 bases from V and 0 bases from J, with 14 bases between. The CDR3 has 16 amino acids. The CDR3 reads CASRLEGSATNEKLFF. In DNA, the CDR3 is TGTGCCAGCAGACTCGAAGGCTCTGCAACTAATGAAAAACTGTTTTTT. The full variable domain, with the rest looked up from reference TRBV27 and TRBJ1-4, is EAQVTQNPRYLITVTGKKLTVTCSQNMNHEYMSWYRQDPGLGLRQIYYSMNVEVTDKGDVPEGYKVSRKEKRNFPLILESPSPNQTSLYFCASRLEGSATNEKLFFGSGTQLSVL.

The chain is built from TRBV6-5 and TRBJ2-7, with a tentative D call TRBD2 (5 bases). V was trimmed by 0 bases and J by 2 bases, leaving 14 bases between them. Germline V gives CDR1 MNHEY, CDR2 SVGAGI. The CDR3 consists of 16 residues. The CDR3 DNA follows: TGTGCCAGCAGTTACTCCCGAGGGTTGGGCACCTACGAGCAGTACTTC. Amino acid sequence: CASSYSRGLGTYEQYF.

This chain links TRBV28 with TRBJ2-3; 10 nucleotides align to TRBD2. Looked up from germline, CDR1 is MDHEN and CDR2 is SYDVKM. The CDR3 length is 16 residues. With V trimmed by 5 bases and J by 1 base, 6 bases remained unmatched. DNA of the CDR3: TGTGCCAGCAGTCGTCTAGCGGGGGCCCGCACAGATACGCAGTATTTT. Residues: CASSRLAGARTDTQYF.

The chain is built from TRBV11-2 and TRBJ2-7, with 9 positions matching TRBD2. J gave up 9 bases and V 5 bases, and 14 bases lay outside the gene matches. Germline CDR1 SGHAT, CDR2 FQNNGV. The length of the CDR3 is 15 residues. CDR3 DNA sequence: TGTGCCAGCAGCCTGTCGACTAGCGGCTCTTTGGGGCAGTACTTC. The encoded protein is CASSLSTSGSLGQYF.

V is TRBV27 and J is TRBJ1-1; perhaps TRBD1 as D (5 bases). V was trimmed by 6 bases and J by 3 bases, leaving 14 bases between them. The CDR3 consists of 14 residues. Germline V CDR1 and CDR2: MNHEY, SMNVEV (reference sequence). The CDR3 loop is CASSLQGWDTEAFF. In DNA, the CDR3 is TGTGCCAGCAGCCTTCAGGGATGGGACACTGAAGCTTTCTTT.